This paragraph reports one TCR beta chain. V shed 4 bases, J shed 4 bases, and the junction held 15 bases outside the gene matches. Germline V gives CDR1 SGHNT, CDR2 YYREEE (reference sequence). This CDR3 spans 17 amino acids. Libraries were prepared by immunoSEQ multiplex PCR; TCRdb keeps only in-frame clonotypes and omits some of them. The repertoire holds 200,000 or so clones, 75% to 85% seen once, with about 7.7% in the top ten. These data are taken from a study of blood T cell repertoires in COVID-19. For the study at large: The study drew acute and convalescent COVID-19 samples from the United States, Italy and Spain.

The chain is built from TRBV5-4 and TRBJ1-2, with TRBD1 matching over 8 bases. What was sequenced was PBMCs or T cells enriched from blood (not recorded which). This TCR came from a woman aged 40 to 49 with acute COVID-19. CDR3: CASSLRQGSSIRYGYTF. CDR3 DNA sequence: TGTGCCAGCAGCCTAAGACAGGGGTCCTCCATCCGCTATGGCTACACCTTC.